A single sample is the source of the 30 T cell receptor beta chains below, sequenced in a study of post-analysis software for immune sequencing data. No cognate antigen is known for these TCRs. Unique molecular identifiers tagged the TCR beta cDNA libraries. Using its own MiXCR run on the PCR reads, TCRdb lists one record per CDR3 protein. In the table there are 450,000 or so distinct CDR3 sequences, approximately 46% of which are singletons. Study-level results: When patients were compared with controls, about five TRBV segments were more frequent, TRBV5-6, TRBV5-1 and TRBV20-1 among them.

The source material was blood. The receptors originated from a girl aged 5-17 years with multiple sclerosis.

V and J are TRBV7-2 and TRBJ2-3, with D possibly TRBD1 on 6 matching bases. Germline assignment: CDR1 SGHTA and CDR2 FQGNSA. CDR3 length: 14 residues. The germline V and J ends were trimmed by 5 bases and 4 bases, with 13 bases remaining between them. The CDR3 loop reads CASSVRRQADTQYF. In nucleotides, the CDR3 is TGTGCCAGCAGCGTCAGACGACAGGCAGATACGCAGTATTTT.

A few counts support this clonotype. This chain connects TRBV9 to TRBJ1-6; D is uncertain. This CDR3 is built from 14 residues. V was clipped by 0 bases and J by 9 bases, with 10 bases between them. Germline-derived CDR1 and CDR2 are SGDLS and YYNGEE. The CDR3 protein is CASSVVAGGSPLHF. CDR3 bases: TGTGCCAGCAGCGTAGTAGCGGGAGGTTCACCCCTCCACTTT.

This chain connects TRBV4-3 to TRBJ2-1, with 9 bases that match TRBD1. J lost 3 bases, V lost 5 bases, and 5 bases had no gene match. The CDR3 totals 15 residues. Per the germline V gene, CDR1 is LGHNA and CDR2 is YSLEER. This CDR3 reads CASSVGQGFYNEQFF. The CDR3 DNA sequence: TGCGCCAGCAGCGTGGGACAGGGATTCTACAATGAGCAGTTCTTC.

With regard to this clonotype: At one of its ends the junction is not consistent with the germline gene, which may arise from a read error. The CDR3 sequence: CSAEFRGEQFF. The DNA for the CDR3 is TGCAGCGCTGAATTCAGAGGGGAGCAGTTCTTC. The V gene is TRBV29-1, the J gene TRBJ2-1; maybe TRBD2 (5 bases). The CDR3 is made up of 11 amino acids. Germline V lookup: CDR1 SQVTM, CDR2 ANQGSEA.

This chain uses TRBV5-1 with TRBJ2-1; D call uncertain. Deletions cut 6 bases from V and 8 bases from J, with 9 bases between. The CDR3 spans 11 residues. CDR1 and CDR2 from the germline V gene are SGHRS and YFSETQ. CDR3 sequence: CASTRIDEQFF. The CDR3, as DNA: TGCGCCAGCACCCGGATAGATGAGCAGTTCTTC.

V usage is TRBV7-9 and J usage is TRBJ2-5; 7 nucleotides line up with TRBD1. The DNA end lines up better with TRBJ2-7; the J call may be wrong. The CDR3 totals 14 residues. CDR1 is SEHNR and CDR2 is FQNEAQ in the germline V gene (reference sequence). As DNA, the CDR3 is TGTGCCAGCAGCCGGAAAACCACAGGGGACGAGCAGTACTTC. It specifies CASSRKTTGDEQYF.

This chain links TRBV28 with TRBJ2-3, with TRBD2 matching 15 bases. The CDR3 loop spans 18 amino acids. The junction had 5 bases not matched to a gene; V was cut back by 2 bases and J by 2 bases. In germline, CDR1 is MDHEN, CDR2 SYDVKM. CDR3 in amino acids: CASSLLGLAGGDTDTQYF. Written as DNA, the CDR3 is TGTGCCAGCAGTTTACTGGGACTAGCGGGAGGAGACACAGATACGCAGTATTTT.

The chain combines TRBV3-1 with TRBJ1-2; D unresolved. CDR3 length equals 12 residues. V lost 2 bases, J lost 10 bases, and 11 bases lay in between. Germline CDR1 and CDR2: LGHDT and YNNKEL (reference sequence). This CDR3 is CASSQSRGYYTF. Here the CDR3 DNA reads TGTGCCAGCAGCCAATCAAGAGGCTACTACACCTTC.

Remarks on this clonotype: Relative to the germline gene, one junction end is altered; a read error may explain this. This CDR3 reads CASREGTSGSNNEQLF. The CDR3 DNA reads as TGCGCCAGCAGGGAGGGGACTAGCGGGAGCAACAATGAGCAGCTCTTC. The chain combines TRBV10-1 with TRBJ2-1; 14 positions agree with TRBD2. CDR3 length equals 16 residues. Germline loops: CDR1 WNHNN, CDR2 SYGVQD (reference sequence).

This clonotype was picked up a small number of times. The chain carries TRBV5-6 and TRBJ2-3; D not certain. The CDR3 is 12 amino acids. V was cut by 4 bases and J by 6 bases, with 9 bases left in between. Germline CDR1 and CDR2: SGHDT and YYEEEE. CDR3 protein: CASSLNWDTQYF. The CDR3 DNA follows: TGTGCCAGCAGCCTCAATTGGGATACGCAGTATTTT.

This clonotype appeared a single time. This chain links TRBV20-1 with TRBJ2-7; either TRBD1 or TRBD2 may fit D (5 bases each). V shed 4 bases and J shed 5 bases, with 12 bases lying between them. This CDR3 spans 12 amino acids. Looked up from germline, CDR1 is DFQATT and CDR2 is SNEGSKA (reference sequence). The CDR3 DNA follows: TGCAGTGCTATAGGGACGGGCCACGAGCAGTACTTC. Protein: CSAIGTGHEQYF.

This sequence joins TRBV7-2 and TRBJ2-7; TRBD2 agrees at 9 bases. This CDR3 is built from 15 residues. Germline CDR1 reads SGHTA; CDR2 reads FQGNSA. V lost 2 bases to trimming and J lost 10 bases; unmatched junction nucleotides: 12. For the CDR3, the DNA is TGTGCCAGCAGCTTACAAGGTGCGGGAGGGCCGAACCAGTACTTC. Translation gives CASSLQGAGGPNQYF.

This chain links TRBV5-5 with TRBJ1-5; 8 nucleotides line up with TRBD1. V shed 2 bases and J 3 bases; nucleotides not matched to a gene: 4. This CDR3 contains 15 residues. CDR1 is SGHKS, CDR2 YYEKEE, per germline (reference sequence). CDR3 region: CASSLGTGPNQPQHF. The CDR3 bases are TGTGCCAGCAGCTTAGGGACAGGACCCAATCAGCCCCAGCATTTT.

The chain has TRBV7-6 and TRBJ2-7; either TRBD1 or TRBD2 may supply D (5 bases each). V gave up 1 base and J gave up 3 bases, with 19 bases separating them. The CDR3 is 17 residues long. Germline assignment: CDR1 SGHVS and CDR2 FNYEAQ. This chain's CDR3 is CASSLGPGPSTVYEQYF. As DNA, the CDR3 is TGTGCCAGCAGCTTAGGTCCGGGACCTTCAACTGTCTACGAGCAGTACTTC. Variable domain in full (rest from reference TRBV7-6 and TRBJ2-7): GAGVSQSPRYKVTKRGQDVALRCDPISGHVSLYWYRQALGQGPEFLTYFNYEAQQDKSGLPNDRFSAERPEGSISTLTIQRTEQRDSAMYRCASSLGPGPSTVYEQYFGPGTRLTVT.

The V call is TRBV27, the J call TRBJ2-3; D may be TRBD2 (5 bases). Per the germline V gene, CDR1 is MNHEY and CDR2 is SMNVEV (reference sequence). V was shortened by 2 bases and J by 1 base, with 10 bases between the two germline ends. The CDR3 runs to 15 residues. In DNA, the CDR3 is TGTGCCAGCAGTTTAGGCGAGGAGGGCACAGATACGCAGTATTTT. It translates to CASSLGEEGTDTQYF.

The chain combines TRBV6-1 with TRBJ2-7; 10 bases agree with TRBD2. Germline CDR1 is MNHNS and CDR2 is SASEGT. V trimming: 2 bases; J trimming: 5 bases; junction bases outside the gene matches: 6. The CDR3 totals 15 residues. For the CDR3, the DNA is TGTGCCAGCAGTGAAAGGCTAGCGGGAGCCCACGAGCAGTACTTC. It codes for CASSERLAGAHEQYF.

This chain uses TRBV10-3 with TRBJ2-7; D uncertain. V was pared by 3 bases and J by 4 bases, with 7 bases between. This CDR3 comprises 12 residues. Germline V lookup: CDR1 ENHRY, CDR2 SYGVKD. CDR3 nucleotides: TGTGCCATCAGTGAAGAGACATACGAGCAGTACTTC. It yields the protein CAISEETYEQYF.

This clonotype has more than one count but fewer than ten. The chain employs TRBV5-1 and TRBJ2-1; 12 nucleotides line up with TRBD2. The V segment lost 5 bases and the J segment 10 bases; nucleotides outside the gene matches: 4. CDR3 length equals 13 residues. The germline CDR1 and CDR2 sequences are SGHRS and YFSETQ. The chain's CDR3 is CASRSTSGGEQFF. The CDR3 DNA follows: TGCGCCAGCAGGTCGACTAGCGGGGGCGAGCAGTTCTTC.

The J gene is TRBJ2-4, the V gene TRBV5-1; a possible D gene is TRBD1 (5 bases). The CDR3 covers 14 residues. Trimming shortened V by 4 bases and J by 0 bases, and 8 bases separated the two germline ends. Germline values: CDR1 SGHRS, CDR2 YFSETQ. DNA of the CDR3: TGCGCCAGCAGCGGGGCCCTAGCCAAAAACATTCAGTACTTC. Its protein is CASSGALAKNIQYF.

This clonotype was picked up a small number of times. V usage is TRBV5-1 and J usage is TRBJ2-1, with a possible D match to TRBD2 (6 bases). The V and J ends lost 4 bases and 1 base respectively, with 12 bases between them. CDR3 length: 15 residues. Germline V gene data show CDR1 as SGHRS and CDR2 as YFSETQ. The CDR3 reads CASSVAAGSYNEQFF. DNA of the CDR3: TGCGCCAGCAGCGTGGCAGCGGGTTCCTACAATGAGCAGTTCTTC. Looking up the rest from reference TRBV5-1 and TRBJ2-1 gives the full variable domain: KAGVTQTPRYLIKTRGQQVTLSCSPISGHRSVSWYQQTPGQGLQFLFEYFSETQRNKGNFPGRFSGRQFSNSRSEMNVSTLELGDSALYLCASSVAAGSYNEQFFGPGTRLTVL.

The chain carries TRBV6-5 and TRBJ1-2, with D possibly TRBD1 on 5 matching bases. Trimming stripped 7 bases from V and 0 bases from J, with 12 bases between. Germline CDR1 MNHEY, CDR2 SVGAGI. The length of the CDR3 is 14 residues. The CDR3 coding sequence is TGTGCCAGCAATCCACGGGGGGCTAACTATGGCTACACCTTC. The encoded protein is CASNPRGANYGYTF.

About this clonotype itself: One junction end disagrees with the germline gene, perhaps due to a read error. The chain joins TRBV6-6 to TRBJ2-6; a possible D gene is TRBD1 (6 bases). Germline V gene data show CDR1 as MNHNY and CDR2 as SVGAGI (reference sequence). The CDR3 runs to 17 residues. The CDR3 nucleotides are TGTGCCAGCAGTTATAACAGGGCGCGCTCTGGGGCCAGCGTCCTGACTTTC. The encoded protein is CASSYNRARSGASVLTF.

This clonotype was counted a few times. A read error may account for a junction end that differs from germline. The chain employs TRBV6-2 or TRBV6-3 and TRBJ2-3; TRBD2 matches at 12 bases. Germline loops: CDR1 MNHEY, CDR2 SVGEGT. The CDR3 loop spans 15 amino acids. CDR3 nucleotide sequence: TGTACCAGCTGGCTAGCGGGAGGGCCCAAAGATACGCAGTATTTT. Encoded protein: CTSWLAGGPKDTQYF.

This chain connects TRBV5-1 to TRBJ2-1, with D hard to call. Germline lookup yields CDR1 SGHRS and CDR2 YFSETQ. The length of the CDR3 is 12 residues. V was cut by 1 base and J by 6 bases, with 5 bases left in between. CDR3 nucleotide sequence: TGCGCCAGCAGCTTGCCTCTCAATGAGCAGTTCTTC. Translated: CASSLPLNEQFF.

The chain links TRBV6-5 to TRBJ2-1, with 14 bases that match TRBD2. Germline CDR1 and CDR2: MNHEY and SVGAGI. V dropped 0 bases and J dropped 5; count of bases not matched to a gene: 6. CDR3 length: 18 residues. CDR3 sequence reads: CASSYSGLAGVIHNEQFF. Written as DNA, the CDR3 is TGTGCCAGCAGTTACTCGGGACTAGCGGGAGTTATCCACAATGAGCAGTTCTTC.

This chain connects TRBV12-3 or TRBV12-4 to TRBJ2-1; tentative D call: TRBD2 (5 bases). The CDR3 consists of 15 residues. Trimming took 6 bases from V and 9 from J, leaving 21 bases between them. CDR3 in amino acids: CASRQTWVTEGEQFF. In DNA form, the CDR3 reads TGTGCCAGCAGGCAGACTTGGGTTACCGAGGGTGAGCAGTTCTTC.

The J gene is TRBJ2-1, the V gene TRBV11-1; D unclear. Germline CDR1 and CDR2: SGHAT and FQDESV (reference sequence). This CDR3 has 14 amino acids. The germline V and J ends were trimmed by 2 bases and 3 bases, with 8 bases remaining between them. CDR3 residues: CASSLIGIYNEQFF. The CDR3 nucleotides read TGTGCCAGCAGCTTAATAGGGATCTACAATGAGCAGTTCTTC.

The chain couples TRBV7-2 to TRBJ2-1; 10 nucleotides line up with TRBD2. The CDR3 length is 17 residues. Germline lookup yields CDR1 SGHTA and CDR2 FQGNSA. The trim removed 1 base at V and 2 bases at J, leaving 5 bases unmatched. The CDR3 protein is CASSLVGSGRAYNEQFF. The DNA for the CDR3 is TGTGCCAGCAGCTTAGTGGGGAGCGGGAGGGCCTACAATGAGCAGTTCTTC. The full variable domain, with the rest looked up from reference TRBV7-2 and TRBJ2-1, is GAGVSQSPSNKVTEKGKDVELRCDPISGHTALYWYRQSLGQGLEFLIYFQGNSAPDKSGLPSDRFSAERTGGSVSTLTIQRTQQEDSAVYLCASSLVGSGRAYNEQFFGPGTRLTVL.

The sample holds a few counts of this clonotype. The V call is TRBV28, the J call TRBJ2-3, with TRBD1 identical over 9 bases. Germline CDR1 MDHEN, CDR2 SYDVKM. CDR3 length equals 15 residues. The V gene end was trimmed by 5 bases and the J gene end by 5 bases; junction bases not matched to a gene: 8. For the CDR3, the DNA is TGTGCCAGCAGTGAAAGACAGGGGGTCGGAGATACGCAGTATTTT. It yields the protein CASSERQGVGDTQYF.

The chain couples TRBV20-1 to TRBJ1-1; weak D call: TRBD1 (5 bases). The CDR3 totals 13 residues. CDR1 and CDR2 from the germline V gene are DFQATT and SNEGSKA (reference sequence). V shed 5 bases and J shed 6 bases, with 16 bases lying between them. CDR3 residues: CSAHQNRGSEAFF. The CDR3 DNA is TGCAGTGCTCATCAGAATCGGGGCTCTGAAGCTTTCTTT.